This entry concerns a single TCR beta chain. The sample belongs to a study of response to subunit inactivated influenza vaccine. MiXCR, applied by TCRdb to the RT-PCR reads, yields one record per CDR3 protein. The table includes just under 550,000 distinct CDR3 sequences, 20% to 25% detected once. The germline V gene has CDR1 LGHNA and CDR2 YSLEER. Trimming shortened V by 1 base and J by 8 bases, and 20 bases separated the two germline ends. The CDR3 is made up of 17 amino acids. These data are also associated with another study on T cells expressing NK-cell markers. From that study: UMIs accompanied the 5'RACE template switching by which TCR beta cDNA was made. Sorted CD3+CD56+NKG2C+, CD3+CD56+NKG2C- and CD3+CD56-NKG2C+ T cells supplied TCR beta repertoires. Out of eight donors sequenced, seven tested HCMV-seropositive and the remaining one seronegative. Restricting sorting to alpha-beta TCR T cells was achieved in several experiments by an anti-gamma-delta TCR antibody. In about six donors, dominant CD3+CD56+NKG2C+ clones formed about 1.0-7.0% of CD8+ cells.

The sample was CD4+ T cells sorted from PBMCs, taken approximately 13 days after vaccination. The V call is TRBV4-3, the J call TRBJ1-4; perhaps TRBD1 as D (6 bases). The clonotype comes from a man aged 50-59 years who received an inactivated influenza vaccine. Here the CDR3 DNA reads TGCGCCAGCAGCCAAGGCGTAACAGGGAGACCTTCCGAAAAACTGTTTTTT. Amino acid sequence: CASSQGVTGRPSEKLFF.